This TCR beta chain is from a study of OX40 agonist ivuxolimab in advanced cancers. Study-level information: Patients achieving partial responses numbered three: one hepatocellular carcinoma case and two cutaneous melanoma cases.

Concerning this clone itself: Its target is unknown.

Points from the study as a whole: Partial responders receiving 0.1-3.0 mg/kg showed among the lowest clonal expansion. Undetermined was the antigen specificity of the expanded peripheral T cells. Fewer expanded clones were found on average in CD4+ than in CD8+ T cells.

Here immunoSEQ multiplex PCR was the method, and the copy in TCRdb shows in-frame clones only, minus some. The data hold just under 45,000 clones, with more than 80% observed a single time. This CDR3 is 15 amino acids long. The V end was cut by 1 base, the J end by 3 bases, with 10 bases between. CDR1 is SGHTA, CDR2 FQGNSA, per germline. V usage is TRBV7-2 and J usage is TRBJ1-5; no definite D call. Sequences were derived from CD4+ or CD8+ T cells sorted from blood, sampled in a trial of the OX40 agonist ivuxolimab. The clonotype comes from an adult with an advanced solid tumor such as melanoma, head and neck, liver or kidney cancer. Here the CDR3 DNA reads TGTGCCAGCAGCTTAGTCGCCGAGGCCAATCAGCCCCAGCATTTT. As protein: CASSLVAEANQPQHF.